This TCR beta chain was sequenced in a study of cytomegalovirus exposure and HLA in healthy donors (dated by TCRdb to the late 2010s). General notes on the study: In an earlier analysis of approximately 500 of the donors, 276 Gb of sequence data and 90 million to 130 million unique TCR beta sequences from some 170 million T cells were reported. The study aimed to test whether cataloging public T cell receptors could reveal signatures of past pathogen exposure. All discovery cohort repertoires had been generated using a single sequencing platform. Rather than using new phenotypic data, the later analysis identified candidate immune exposures from TCR beta sequences and from how often those sequences occurred across donors. Across some 400 genotyped donors of the cohort, an average of about 220,000 unique TCR beta nucleotide sequences per donor were sequenced, and roughly 18% of those sequences were non-productive. High-throughput TCR immunosequencing, statistical association of individual TCRs with disease status, and machine learning were combined to predict cytomegalovirus infection status. Five DR-DQ haplotypes were handled as single units for association and clustering, since linkage in the cohort was strong. Along with the roughly 670-subject first cohort, a separate validation cohort of over 90 different subjects was used. In a later analysis, previously published TCR beta repertoires from several hundred donors were re-analyzed and high-resolution HLA genotyping was added so that TCR occurrence patterns could be studied. Using immunosequencing, the study profiled T cell repertoires from 550 to 750 subjects and related those repertoires to cytomegalovirus serostatus. Typing coverage differed by locus: A, B, C, DRB1 and DQB1 were typed in roughly 620-630 donors, DQA1 in around 500, DPA1 in some 570, and DPB1 in about 450. A later genetic analysis used genome-wide SNP genotypes for about 65% of the roughly 700 donors, treating that subset as a discovery cohort. Of the 300 to 400 genotyped donors, around 81% fell in the genetic ancestry cluster associated with self-reported Caucasian donors. Class I and class II HLA loci were covered by the typing at four-digit resolution. An early release that covered some 640 HLA-typed donors contained approximately 300 gigabases of sequencing data and tens of millions of unique TCR sequences. Donor age, sex, ethnicity and CMV serostatus were compiled together with the repertoire data. An earlier analysis of 587 of the donors used high-throughput TCR beta sequencing to judge whether each TCR beta V gene segment behaved as functional or pseudogenic. Findings and caveats that apply to the study as a whole: In a later analysis, several top co-occurrence clusters were reported to appear linked to parvovirus B19, influenza, CMV and Epstein-Barr virus. V-gene and J-gene trimming of TCR beta chains was associated with a missense DCLRE1C variant in a later genetic analysis, and the association was replicated in an independent cohort. HLA typing was unavailable for some donors at each locus, so association tests used only the typed subset. Strong co-occurrence of HLA alleles, especially DR and DQ, made assigning TCR associations to individual alleles difficult. Cytomegalovirus status was reported to be diagnosed by the classifier with high specificity and sensitivity in both the original and validation cohorts. The study gave a list of 150 to 200 TCR beta chains associated with cytomegalovirus. Most TCR sequences were observed very rarely across donors, whereas some public TCRs were present in many individuals. A further reported finding was that TCR beta sequences accurately predicted the HLA-A and HLA-B alleles for most subjects in the first cohort. According to the authors, the approach could potentially be generalized to other disease states and immunological phenotypes. This cohort had only TCR beta chains sequenced, and the lack of alpha or paired-chain data limited which features could be detected. Some IMGT-functional V segments, including TRBV6-2 and TRBV6-3, could not be told apart with the 87-base-pair reads, so those segments were excluded. A group of highly shared sequence variants was considered likely to be a technical artifact of the sequencing pipeline. In a later analysis, TCR association rates were found to vary across HLA loci, with the most associated TCRs seen for DRB1 alleles and the fewest for HLA-C alleles. Most CMV-associated TCR beta chains appeared to be HLA-restricted in a later analysis, and the HLA associations seemed to be driven largely by CMV exposure. Correlated functional status among segregating V segments might reflect linkage disequilibrium, but an unknown experimental factor could not be ruled out. The only immune exposure information available for the cohort was CMV serostatus. A later analysis associated about 17,000 TCR beta sequences with specific HLA alleles at a false discovery rate of 0.05. In an earlier analysis of approximately 600 of the donors, most TCR beta V segments were observed in productive rearrangements about 87% or about 30% of the time, broadly matching IMGT annotations. A few of the identified cytomegalovirus-associated TCR beta chains were confirmed in vitro to be specific for cytomegalovirus antigens. About 15 rarely observed V segments, including chromosome 9 orphons, were excluded from the earlier analysis of several hundred of the donors because counts were too low. Roughly uniform sequencing depth across donors was assumed in presence/absence analyses, although this assumption may not hold. A later genetic analysis reported fewer N-insertions in productive TCRs among donors in an Asian-associated ancestry cluster than the roughly 700-donor mean. In a later analysis, HLA-associated TCR beta chains showed more clonal expansion and lower generation probabilities than non-associated chains that were equally common.

The table lists this clone with a few counts. The antigen it binds to is not known. Base qualities are not recorded, but no much larger clone differs from it by a single base. Cut back by 6 bases and 3 bases, the V and J ends lie 6 bases apart. CDR1 and CDR2, looked up from the germline V gene, are SGHRS and YFSETQ. Including the terminal cysteine and phenylalanine, the CDR3 comprises 12 residues. Just CDR3 DNA is preserved here, 36 bases in frame from base 1. Libraries were built with the immunoSEQ multiplex PCR assay. A mixture of 60 forward primers for TCR Vbeta segments and 13 reverse primers for TCR Jbeta segments was used in the multiplex PCR. The CDR3 region of rearranged TCR beta genes was amplified from genomic DNA by a multiplex PCR assay. The amplified TCR beta libraries were sequenced on the Illumina HiSeq System as 87-base-pair reads. Per the original workflow: Across the roughly 600 repertoires, a later analysis counted roughly 77 million unique TCR beta chains, approximately 10 million of which were shared by at least two donors. To remove PCR and sequencing errors, raw reads were error-corrected and collapsed into unique sequences using a nearest-neighbor algorithm that merged closely related sequences. V, D and J gene segments were assigned by aligning CDR3 sequences to IMGT reference sequences. For a sequence to be retained, a match of at least six nucleotides was required to both a V gene segment and a J gene segment. Rearrangements were called productive when the CDR3 lacked stop codons and stayed in frame with V and J; all others were non-productive. CDR3 was defined according to IMGT convention as the region running from the second conserved V-encoded cysteine to the conserved J-encoded phenylalanine. Sequences without an unambiguous match to a single V gene segment were excluded from the earlier analysis of a few hundred of the donors. In an earlier analysis of around 600 of the donors, V segments were called functional above 56.7% productive rearrangements and were called segregating when the between-donor standard deviation exceeded 5%. A statistical classification framework was built to diagnose cytomegalovirus status from the catalog of TCR beta chain sequences. In a later analysis, TCR nucleotide sequences were compared against IMGT/GENE-DB human TR gene sequences so that V and J genes could be assigned. Using the TCRdist pipeline, a later analysis assigned CDR3 sequences along with most-parsimonious VDJ recombination scenarios. In a later analysis, each TCR beta chain was defined by its CDR3 amino acid sequence together with its V-gene family, and reads lacking a unique V-gene family were excluded. A later analysis removed several hundred highly shared, low-generation-probability nucleotide sequences to deal with suspected cross-contamination and a sequencing artifact. A later analysis calculated a clonal expansion index for each public chain from normalized within-repertoire ranks of inferred template counts. Generation probabilities in a later analysis came from a VDJ recombination model fitted to out-of-frame rearrangements, and those results were checked against IGoR. A later analysis scored TCR-TCR, TCR-HLA and TCR-CMV co-occurrence with hypergeometric tests, applying a repertoire-size bias correction to TCR pairs. False discovery rates were estimated in a later analysis by permuting HLA or CMV assignments 20 times. In a later analysis, co-occurring TCRs were grouped using DBSCAN, and TCRdist sequence similarity was added for clustering within HLA-allele-positive subsets. Repertoires with fewer than 30,000 or more than 120,000 public chains were left out of co-occurrence clustering, as were a handful of repertoires with anomalous nucleotide sharing. TCRdb stores this immuneACCESS table with in-frame sequences only. Part of the clones is absent; in the studies checked, under half of the shortfall reflects unresolved V genes, and no reason is known for the rest. The D gene and trimming were derived from the DNA, and the V and J assignments and clone size from that table. The sample table records some 85,000 clones; roughly 70% of these occur just once. Just over 3% of the sample is taken by the ten largest.

The cohort comprised fewer than 750 healthy bone marrow donors. At the time of sampling, every cohort member was nominally healthy, though immune exposures that went unrecorded were likely present. The donor was CMV seronegative and was included in the group of several hundred seronegative cohort members. A peripheral blood sample was provided by each donor, and peripheral blood mononuclear cells were used for TCR beta sequencing. Genomic DNA was extracted from the blood cell samples with the Qiagen DNeasy Blood Extraction Kit. Sequencing input: PBMCs. Here the chain combines TRBV5-1 and TRBJ2-2, with no confidently assigned D gene. The sequence was collected from a middle-aged man in good health and CMV-seronegative. The CDR3 protein is CASISYTGELFF. The sequence in DNA is TGCGCCAGCATCTCTTACACCGGGGAGCTGTTTTTT.